The rows below give T cell receptor beta chains drawn from one sample of a study of blood T cells in healthy people across ages. TCRdb processed the 5' RACE reads anew with MiXCR; each CDR3 protein has one entry. The table has over 450,000 distinct CDR3 sequences, around 24% seen once. This sample also appeared in a second study, on T cells of mothers and their children.

Sequences were obtained from blood. The receptors were sampled from a boy aged 5-17 years in good health. CDR3s include the opening cysteine and the closing phenylalanine or tryptophan. The D gene is left open where the match is weak. Some rows mark clone size as missing; the rest say once, few, many or name a class of expanded clone.

few	-	TRBJ2-4	TRBV28	13	TGTGCCAGCAGTTTAGGGGTTAGGAACATTCAGTACTTC	CASSLGVRNIQYF
-	-	TRBJ1-3	TRBV7-2	15	TGTGCCAGCAGCTCACCGCGGGACAATGGAAACACCATATATTTT	CASSSPRDNGNTIYF
-	-	TRBJ1-1	TRBV11-2	18	TGTGCCAGCAGACCCTGGGGGGACGTGGGGGGTTTGAACACTGAAGCTTTCTTT	CASRPWGDVGGLNTEAFF
-	-	TRBJ1-2	TRBV29-1	13	TGCAGCGTTGCAGTAGGCAGGGGATATGGCTACACCTTC	CSVAVGRGYGYTF
-	TRBD2	TRBJ2-1	TRBV28	18	TGTGCCAGCAGGGACGCCGGACTAGCGGGACGCTCCTACAATGAGCAGTTCTTC	CASRDAGLAGRSYNEQFF
-	-	TRBJ2-7	TRBV3-1	15	TGTGCCAGCAGCCAAGATATCGGGGATTCCTACGAGCAGTACTTC	CASSQDIGDSYEQYF
few	-	TRBJ1-5	TRBV6-1	14	TGTGCCAGCAGTGAAAGCAACCGGAATCAGCCCCAGCATTTT	CASSESNRNQPQHF
-	-	TRBJ1-2	TRBV28	14	TGTGCCAGCAGATCTCAGACGGCTAACTATGGCTACACCTTC	CASRSQTANYGYTF
few	-	TRBJ1-5	TRBV20-1	13	TGCAGTGCGACCCTAGGGGTGGATCAGCCCCAGCATTTT	CSATLGVDQPQHF
few	-	TRBJ2-2	TRBV6-6	15	TGTGCCAGTCGAACGGGGGCGGGAGACACCGGGGAGCTGTTTTTT	CASRTGAGDTGELFF
-	-	TRBJ2-3	TRBV20-1	12	TGCAGTGCTAGAGATTGGAGAGATACGCAGTATTTT	CSARDWRDTQYF
-	TRBD1	TRBJ1-2	TRBV6-5	17	TGTGCCAGCAGTTACTCCGGACAGGGGCTCCATCCCTATGGCTACACCTTC	CASSYSGQGLHPYGYTF
-	-	TRBJ1-2	TRBV19	15	TGTGTCAGTAGTCCCGAGGACAGTTGGACGGACGGCTACACCTTC	CVSSPEDSWTDGYTF
few	TRBD1	TRBJ2-7	TRBV7-9	15	TGTGCCAGCAGCCCAACAGGACAGGGCATTGACGAGCAGTACTTC	CASSPTGQGIDEQYF
few	TRBD2	TRBJ2-3	TRBV4-3	18	TGCGCCGGCAGCCAAGAGCCAAGCGGGGGGATTGGCACAGATACGCAGTATTTT	CAGSQEPSGGIGTDTQYF
-	-	TRBJ2-7	TRBV4-1	14	TGCGCCAGCAGCACGTTGGACACCCCCTACGAGCAGTACTTC	CASSTLDTPYEQYF
-	-	TRBJ1-5	TRBV19	15	TGTGCCAGTAGTATAGCAGACTATAGCAATCAGCCCCAGCATTTT	CASSIADYSNQPQHF
-	TRBD1	TRBJ2-5	TRBV28	15	TGTGCCAGCGGAGAGGACAGGGCCCTCGGAGAGACCCAGTACTTC	CASGEDRALGETQYF
few	TRBD2	TRBJ2-5	TRBV9	18	TGTGCCAGCAGCGTACAGGCCAGGACTAGCGGGTACCAAGAGACCCAGTACTTC	CASSVQARTSGYQETQYF
-	-	TRBJ1-1	TRBV12-3/TRBV12-4	14	TGTGCCAGCAGTGGACAGAGGCGCGGGACTGAAGCTTTCTTT	CASSGQRRGTEAFF
once	TRBD1	TRBJ1-4	TRBV20-1	17	TGCAGTGCTCGCCCCGACCCGGGACAGGCCGAAATGGAAAAACTGTTTTTT	CSARPDPGQAEMEKLFF
few	-	TRBJ1-3	TRBV30	13	TGTGCCGGAGGGACGGCCTCTGGAAACACCATATATTTT	CAGGTASGNTIYF
-	-	TRBJ1-1	TRBV28	15	TGTGCCAGCAGAGACCCAGGGCAGGGGCACACTGAAGCTTTCTTT	CASRDPGQGHTEAFF
few	-	TRBJ2-2	TRBV29-1	13	TGCAGCGTTGTCCAGGGGTCCACCGGGGAGCTGTTTTTT	CSVVQGSTGELFF
few	-	TRBJ2-6	TRBV7-9	20	TGTGCCAGCAGCAACCCACCGGGACTCCCGGGACTCTCTGGGGCCAACGTCCTGACTTTC	CASSNPPGLPGLSGANVLTF
few	-	TRBJ1-2	TRBV9	12	TGTGCCAGCAGCGTCATGGGAGGCGGCTACACCTTC	CASSVMGGGYTF
-	-	TRBJ2-1	TRBV29-1	12	TGCAGCGTTGATCTGTATCTCAATGAGCAGTTCTTC	CSVDLYLNEQFF
-	TRBD2	TRBJ2-4	TRBV12-3/TRBV12-4	19	TGTGCCAGCAGCCCCGAGACCGGACTAGCGGGAAGGTGGAAAAACATTCAGTACTTC	CASSPETGLAGRWKNIQYF
few	TRBD2	TRBJ2-7	TRBV20-1	16	TGCAGTGCTTTAGGACTAGCGGGAGTCCCCTCCTACGAGCAGTACTTC	CSALGLAGVPSYEQYF
few	-	TRBJ1-4	TRBV20-1	14	TGCAGTGCCGAAATAGGAAGCGGTTCGGGTAAACTGTTTTTT	CSAEIGSGSGKLFF
few	TRBD2	TRBJ2-5	TRBV27	14	TGTGCCAGCAGCCGTAGCGGGGAGAGAGGGACCCAGTACTTC	CASSRSGERGTQYF
few	-	TRBJ1-5	TRBV28	13	TGTGCCAGCAACGATAGGGAGGCTCAGCCCCAGCATTTT	CASNDREAQPQHF
-	TRBD1	TRBJ1-6	TRBV20-1	16	TGCAGTGCTAGGCCGGGACAGGGGGCTTTTAATTCACCCCTCCACTTT	CSARPGQGAFNSPLHF
-	TRBD1	TRBJ1-3	TRBV28	18	TGTGCCAGCAGTTTATTACCGGGACAGGGGGACTCTGGAAACACCATATATTTT	CASSLLPGQGDSGNTIYF
many	-	TRBJ2-5	TRBV7-9	14	TGTGCCAGCAGCTTAGAGGGCAGCCAAGAGACCCAGTACTTC	CASSLEGSQETQYF
-	TRBD1	TRBJ1-1	TRBV12-3/TRBV12-4	14	TGTGCCAGCAGTTTCCCGACAGGGCCCACTGAAGCTTCCTTT	CASSFPTGPTEASF
few	-	TRBJ2-7	TRBV27	15	TGTGCCAGCAGCCTGGGGCTGAGGGGTTTCTACGAGCAGTACTTC	CASSLGLRGFYEQYF
-	-	TRBJ2-7	TRBV15	13	TGTGCCACCAGCAGAGGTGGGCCCTACGAGCAGTACTTC	CATSRGGPYEQYF
many	TRBD1	TRBJ2-5	TRBV5-1	13	TGCGCCAGCAGAAGGGCAGGGGGAGAGACCCAGTACTTC	CASRRAGGETQYF
many	TRBD2	TRBJ2-1	TRBV7-9	12	TGTGCCAGCAGCTCGACTAGCGGTGAGCAGTTCTTC	CASSSTSGEQFF
few	-	TRBJ2-5	TRBV28	11	TGTGCCAGCAGCCGAGGGCAGAGCCAGTACTTC	CASSRGQSQYF
-	-	TRBJ2-1	TRBV20-1	13	TGCAGTGCTGAGGCGAGCTCCTACAATGAGCAGTTCTTC	CSAEASSYNEQFF
-	-	TRBJ1-4	TRBV4-3	13	TGCGCCGGCAGCCAAGGGGTCTCGGAAAAACTGTTTTTT	CAGSQGVSEKLFF
-	-	TRBJ2-4	TRBV2	15	TGTGCCAGCAGTGAAGCGTTCACAGGCAAAAACATTCAGTACTTC	CASSEAFTGKNIQYF
few	-	TRBJ2-4	TRBV2	15	TGTGCCAGCAGTGAAAGGAAAGGCCCTATGTCCCCCCAGTACTTC	CASSERKGPMSPQYF
-	-	TRBJ1-1	TRBV20-1	14	TGCAGTGCAAAGCCCGGCGGGGGTAAGACTGAAGCTTTCTTT	CSAKPGGGKTEAFF
-	-	TRBJ2-3	TRBV27	12	TGTGCCAGCAGCGCTAGGGGTGATACGCAGTATTTT	CASSARGDTQYF
few	-	TRBJ2-7	TRBV5-1	19	TGCGCCAGCAGCTTGAGAGGCGGGGTGGTGGCTCACGGACCCTACGAGCAGTACTTC	CASSLRGGVVAHGPYEQYF
-	TRBD1	TRBJ1-2	TRBV4-2	17	TGTGCCAGCAGCCAAGATTTGGACAGGGTTTCCTACTATGGCTACACCTTC	CASSQDLDRVSYYGYTF
once	-	TRBJ2-1	TRBV3-1	16	TGTGCCAGCAGCCATGAACGGGGGTTAGACTACAATGAGCAGTTCTTC	CASSHERGLDYNEQFF
-	-	TRBJ2-7	TRBV20-1	15	TGCAGTGCTAGAGATGTTGGCAGGATCCACTACGAGCAGTACTTC	CSARDVGRIHYEQYF
-	-	TRBJ2-7	TRBV7-3	15	TGTGCCAGCAGCTTAGTAGGGAACAGGGTTAGTGAGCAGTACTTC	CASSLVGNRVSEQYF
many	TRBD1	TRBJ2-7	TRBV28	16	TGTGCCAGCAGTTTCTCAACCGGGACAGTAGCCTACGAGCAGTACTTC	CASSFSTGTVAYEQYF
-	-	TRBJ2-2	TRBV12-3/TRBV12-4	14	TGTGCCAGCAGACCCGGGATACACACCGGGGAGCTGTTTTTT	CASRPGIHTGELFF
few	-	TRBJ2-7	TRBV20-1	14	TGCAGTGCTAGAGATAGAACAGGGATGGCCGAGCAGCACTTC	CSARDRTGMAEQHF